The 20 T cell receptor beta chains below were found in one sample sequenced in a study of shared clonotypes between healthy human individuals. Measured with immunoSEQ multiplex PCR; TCRdb has only the in-frame clones, and not every one. The sample shows almost 750,000 clones, approximately 72% of them seen only once. The material sequenced was memory CD4+ T cells sorted from blood. Subset defined: CD45RA-negative fraction. The receptors come from a woman aged 25 to 39 in good health.

V gene TRBV2 combines with J gene TRBJ1-1; D gene unclear. The germline CDR1 and CDR2 sequences are SNHLY and FYNNEI. The CDR3 is 14 residues long. Trimming left V 8 bases short and J 1 base short, with 14 bases between. The CDR3 DNA reads as TGTGCCAGCGCTATCCAGCTGGCGAACACTGAAGCTTTCTTT. This gives the protein CASAIQLANTEAFF.

The genes are TRBV2 and TRBJ2-7; D uncertain. Germline V gene data show CDR1 as SNHLY and CDR2 as FYNNEI. V was clipped by 6 bases and J by 1 base, with 7 bases between them. The CDR3 is 12 residues long. CDR3 sequence: CASSRISYEQYF. CDR3 DNA sequence: TGTGCCAGCAGCCGGATATCCTACGAGCAGTACTTC. The whole variable domain, remainder taken from reference TRBV2 and TRBJ2-7, is EPEVTQTPSHQVTQMGQEVILRCVPISNHLYFYWYRQILGQKVEFLVSFYNNEISEKSEIFDDQFSVERPDGSNFTLKIRSTKLEDSAMYFCASSRISYEQYFGPGTRLTVT.

The chain is built from TRBV27 and TRBJ1-2; D unresolved. Trimming stripped 2 bases from V and 5 bases from J, with 18 bases between. This CDR3 is built from 16 residues. Germline CDR1 and CDR2: MNHEY and SMNVEV (reference sequence). Here the CDR3 reads CASSLSAGTNLYGYTF. CDR3 bases: TGTGCCAGCAGTTTAAGTGCGGGCACCAATCTGTATGGCTACACCTTC.

This clone was picked up one time. The V gene is TRBV18, the J gene TRBJ2-1, with 13 bases lining up with TRBD2. This CDR3 is 15 amino acids long. Germline CDR1 is KGHSH and CDR2 is LQKENI. With 5 bases clipped from V and 7 bases from J, the junction kept 5 bases outside the gene matches. The CDR3 protein is CASSSGTSGINEQFF. CDR3 sequence (DNA): TGTGCCAGCTCAAGCGGGACTAGCGGGATAAATGAGCAGTTCTTC.

Only a few counts were recorded for this clone. The same CDR3 also results from other DNA sequences found in this sample. This chain connects TRBV9 to TRBJ2-3; D remains ambiguous. Trimming stripped 0 bases from V and 3 bases from J, with 2 bases between. This CDR3 spans 12 amino acids. Looked up from germline, CDR1 is SGDLS and CDR2 is YYNGEE. The CDR3 coding sequence is TGTGCCAGCAGCGTAGCTACAGATACGCAGTATTTT. Translating it yields CASSVATDTQYF.

This rearrangement joins TRBV18 to TRBJ2-1; D not certain. Trimming shortened V by 1 base and J by 4 bases, and 11 bases separated the two germline ends. The CDR3 sequence is 15 residues long. Per germline, CDR1 KGHSH and CDR2 LQKENI. Here the CDR3 DNA reads TGTGCCAGCTCACCACGGGAACCAACATACAATGAGCAGTTCTTC. Translation gives CASSPREPTYNEQFF.

This clone occurred a few times. This same CDR3 is encoded by further DNA sequences in the sample. V usage is TRBV5-1 and J usage is TRBJ1-1; a possible D gene is TRBD1 (5 bases). The CDR3 contains 14 residues. Germline V gene lookup returns CDR1 SGHRS and CDR2 YFSETQ. V was pared by 0 bases and J by 3 bases, with 9 bases between. CDR3 coding DNA: TGCGCCAGCAGCTTGGTGCAGGGCGACACTGAAGCTTTCTTT. Its protein product is CASSLVQGDTEAFF.

The chain combines TRBV6-1 with TRBJ1-1; 9 nucleotides agree with TRBD1. This CDR3 contains 14 residues. CDR1 and CDR2 (germline): MNHNS, SASEGT. With V trimmed by 5 bases and J by 1 base, 2 bases remained unmatched. The DNA of the CDR3 is TGTGCCAGCAGTAAGGACAGGGGGAACACTGAAGCTTTCTTT. Amino acid sequence: CASSKDRGNTEAFF.

The V call is TRBV2, the J call TRBJ1-3, with unresolved D. Trimming shortened V by 6 bases and J by 0 bases, and 9 bases separated the two germline ends. Germline loops: CDR1 SNHLY, CDR2 FYNNEI. This CDR3 spans 14 amino acids. The CDR3 loop is CASRGVSSGNTIYF. The CDR3, as DNA: TGTGCCAGCAGAGGAGTGAGCTCTGGAAACACCATATATTTT.

The V and J genes are TRBV4-1 and TRBJ2-2, with TRBD2 matching over 11 bases. The CDR3 contains 19 residues. Per the germline V gene, CDR1 is MGHRA and CDR2 is YSYEKL. V gave up 0 bases and J gave up 7 bases; unmatched junction bases: 13. CDR3 residues: CASSQDLLLAGDYGGELFF. CDR3 nucleotides: TGCGCCAGCAGCCAAGATTTGCTACTAGCGGGAGACTATGGCGGGGAGCTGTTTTTT.

The CDR3, as DNA: TGTGCCAGCAGTTCTCTCTCGGGGGTCGATACGCAGTATTTT. It is translated as CASSSLSGVDTQYF. The chain joins TRBV27 to TRBJ2-3, with D possibly TRBD2 on 6 matching bases. The V end was cut by 4 bases, the J end by 6 bases, with 14 bases between. From germline, CDR1 is MNHEY and CDR2 SMNVEV (reference sequence). This CDR3 is built from 14 residues.

This clone appeared once. The V call is TRBV7-9, the J call TRBJ2-7, with D maybe TRBD2 (5 bases). Per germline, CDR1 SEHNR and CDR2 FQNEAQ (reference sequence). V lost 5 bases to trimming and J lost 5 bases, with 19 bases between them. This CDR3 has 15 residues. Written as DNA, the CDR3 is TGTGCCAGCAGCCTAGGCTTGGGGAGCCGGCACGAGCAGTACTTC. Its protein product is CASSLGLGSRHEQYF. The full variable domain, its missing parts supplied by reference TRBV7-9 and TRBJ2-7, is DTGVSQNPRHKITKRGQNVTFRCDPISEHNRLYWYRQTLGQGPEFLTYFQNEAQLEKSRLLSDRFSAERPKGSFSTLEIQRTEQGDSAMYLCASSLGLGSRHEQYFGPGTRLTVT.

The genes are TRBV19 and TRBJ2-7, with D uncertain. Trimming pared 3 bases from V and 1 base from J, leaving 10 bases between. The CDR3 consists of 14 residues. CDR1 and CDR2 (germline): LNHDA, SQIVND (reference sequence). For the CDR3, the DNA is TGTGCCAGTAGTATCAAGGGCACGTCCTACGAGCAGTACTTC. It encodes CASSIKGTSYEQYF.

This rearrangement joins TRBV4-2 to TRBJ1-4, with D possibly TRBD1 on 5 matching bases. The CDR3 runs 16 residues. Germline-derived CDR1 and CDR2 are LGHNA and YNFKEQ. V lost 0 bases to trimming and J lost 8 bases, with 16 bases between them. The CDR3 nucleotides are TGTGCCAGCAGCCAAGAGATCGCCGGGGGGGTGGAAAAACTGTTTTTT. Translation: CASSQEIAGGVEKLFF.

V is TRBV2 and J is TRBJ2-7, with TRBD2 identical over 11 bases. This CDR3 comprises 17 residues. CDR1 and CDR2 (germline): SNHLY, FYNNEI. V was pared by 3 bases and J by 2 bases, with 9 bases of the junction left unmatched. CDR3 sequence: CASSDGTSGSLPYEQYF. Written as DNA, the CDR3 is TGTGCCAGCAGTGACGGTACTAGCGGGAGTCTTCCCTACGAGCAGTACTTC.

A single count supports this clone. In DNA, the CDR3 is TGTGCCAGCTCTCCGGGACAGGGTAGATCGGGAGCAAATAATGAGCAGTTCTTC. Amino acid sequence: CASSPGQGRSGANNEQFF. The rearrangement links TRBV25-1 to TRBJ2-1; 9 bases align to TRBD1. CDR3 length: 18 amino acids. CDR1 and CDR2 (germline): MGHDK, SYGVNS. J lost 7 bases, V lost 8 bases, and 21 bases had no gene match. The variable domain in full, completed from reference TRBV25-1 and TRBJ2-1, reads EADIYQTPRYLVIGTGKKITLECSQTMGHDKMYWYQQDPGMELHLIHYSYGVNSTEKGDLSSESTVSRIRTEHFPLTLESARPSHTSQYLCASSPGQGRSGANNEQFFGPGTRLTVL.

CDR3 DNA: TGCGCCAGCAGCCAAGATTGGAACACCCACGAGCAGTACTTC. This translates into CASSQDWNTHEQYF. This chain joins TRBV4-1 and TRBJ2-7; D gene unclear. Germline V gives CDR1 MGHRA, CDR2 YSYEKL. Trimming left V 0 bases short and J 5 bases short, with 11 bases between. This CDR3 contains 14 residues.

The V call is TRBV7-2, the J call TRBJ2-2; D may be TRBD1 or TRBD2 (7 bases each). CDR3 length: 14 residues. The germline V gene encodes CDR1 SGHTA and CDR2 FQGNSA. The V end lost 5 bases, the J end lost 9 bases, and 16 bases lay between the germline ends. DNA for the CDR3: TGTGCCAGCAGCCTAGGACTAGGGGGCCGGGAGCTGTTTTTT. Protein: CASSLGLGGRELFF.

Of note for this clone: Other DNA sequences within the sample encode an identical CDR3. This sequence joins TRBV5-1 and TRBJ2-4; no clear D gene. Germline CDR1 SGHRS, CDR2 YFSETQ. There are 14 residues in the CDR3. Trimming cost V 0 bases and J 4 bases, with 8 bases left between them. The CDR3 reads CASSLGTDKNIQYF. DNA for the CDR3: TGCGCCAGCAGCTTGGGAACAGATAAAAACATTCAGTACTTC.

This clone was found a few times. The chain carries TRBV19 and TRBJ1-5; possibly TRBD1 for D (5 bases). The CDR3 runs 14 residues. CDR1 is LNHDA and CDR2 is SQIVND in the germline V gene (reference sequence). Between the trimmed V and J ends, which lost 3 bases and 7 bases, there was a span of 13 bases. The CDR3 DNA reads TGTGCCAGTAGTATTTGGGGGAGGCAACAGCCCCAGCATTTT. Its translation: CASSIWGRQQPQHF. The complete variable domain, with remaining parts taken from reference TRBV19 and TRBJ1-5, reads DGGITQSPKYLFRKEGQNVTLSCEQNLNHDAMYWYRQDPGQGLRLIYYSQIVNDFQKGDIAEGYSVSREKKESFPLTVTSAQKNPTAFYLCASSIWGRQQPQHFGDGTRLSIL.